Here is one T cell receptor (beta chain) with its context. Its matching antigen is unknown. V was shortened by 6 bases and J by 1 base, with 15 bases between the two germline ends. CDR1 and CDR2 from the germline V gene are SQVTM and ANQGSEA. This CDR3 is 14 amino acids long. In TCRdb, the 5' RACE reads were re-called with MiXCR into one record per CDR3 protein. The sample has approximately 300,000 distinct CDR3 sequences; approximately 12% are singletons. The data were obtained in a study of T cells after yellow fever vaccination. Study findings and constraints: Post-booster repertoires again held most primary-vaccination clones (96% CD4, roughly 88% CD8).

This TCR was sampled from a young man who received the YFV17D yellow fever vaccine. Specimen: CD4+ T cells sorted from PBMCs, collected 45 days after the yellow fever booster vaccination. The V gene is TRBV29-1, the J gene TRBJ2-5, with TRBD2 as a possible D gene (6 bases). CDR3 nucleotides: TGCAGCGTGGTTAGGAGCGGGCTCCAAGAGACCCAGTACTTC. This sequence encodes CSVVRSGLQETQYF.